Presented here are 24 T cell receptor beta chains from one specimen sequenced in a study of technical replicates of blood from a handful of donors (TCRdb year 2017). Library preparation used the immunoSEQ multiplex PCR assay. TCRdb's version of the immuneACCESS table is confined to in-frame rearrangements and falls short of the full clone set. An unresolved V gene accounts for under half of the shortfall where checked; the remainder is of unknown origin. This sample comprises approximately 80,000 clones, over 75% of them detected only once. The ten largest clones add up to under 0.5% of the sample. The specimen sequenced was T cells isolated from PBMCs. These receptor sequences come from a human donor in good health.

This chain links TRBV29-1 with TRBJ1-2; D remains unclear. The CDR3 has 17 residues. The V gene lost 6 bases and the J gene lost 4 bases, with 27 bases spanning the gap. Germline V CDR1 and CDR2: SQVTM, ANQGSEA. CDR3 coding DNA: TGCAGCGTATCTTCCGTTGTGAGAGATTCAAAATTCTATGGCTACACCTTC. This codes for CSVSSVVRDSKFYGYTF. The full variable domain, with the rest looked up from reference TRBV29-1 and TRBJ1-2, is SAVISQKPSRDICQRGTSLTIQCQVDSQVTMMFWYRQQPGQSLTLIATANQGSEATYESGFVIDKFPISRPNLTFSTLTVSNMSPEDSSIYLCSVSSVVRDSKFYGYTFGSGTRLTVV.

The CDR3 protein is CAWSVVGFPREGGFNTGELFF. The CDR3 nucleotides read TGTGCCTGGAGTGTCGTGGGCTTTCCGCGGGAGGGAGGGTTTAACACCGGGGAGCTGTTTTTT. The V gene is TRBV30, the J gene TRBJ2-2; TRBD2 matches at 9 bases. CDR1 and CDR2 (germline): GTSNPN, SVGIG (reference sequence). J lost 2 bases, V lost 0 bases, and 19 bases had no gene match. This CDR3 has 21 residues.

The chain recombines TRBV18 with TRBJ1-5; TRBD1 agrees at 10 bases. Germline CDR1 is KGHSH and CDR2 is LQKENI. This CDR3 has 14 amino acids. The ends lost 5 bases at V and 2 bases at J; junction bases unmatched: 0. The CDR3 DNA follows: TGTGCCAGCTCAGGGACAGGGGGCAATCAGCCCCAGCATTTT. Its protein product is CASSGTGGNQPQHF.

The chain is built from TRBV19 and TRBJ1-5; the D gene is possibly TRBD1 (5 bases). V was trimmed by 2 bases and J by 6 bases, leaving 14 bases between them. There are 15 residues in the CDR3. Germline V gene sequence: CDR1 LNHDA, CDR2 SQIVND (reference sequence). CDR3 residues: CASSISGQLSQPQHF. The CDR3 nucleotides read TGTGCCAGTAGTATATCAGGGCAGTTAAGTCAGCCCCAGCATTTT.

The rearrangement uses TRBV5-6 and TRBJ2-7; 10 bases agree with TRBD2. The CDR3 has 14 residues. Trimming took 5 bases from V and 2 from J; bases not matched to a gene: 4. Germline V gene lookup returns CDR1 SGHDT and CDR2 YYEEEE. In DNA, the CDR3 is TGTGCCAGCAGTCCGCTAGCGGGAGCCTACGAGCAGTACTTC. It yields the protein CASSPLAGAYEQYF.

CDR3 region: CAWSVFLGAQGNTIYF. DNA of the CDR3: TGTGCCTGGAGTGTATTTCTGGGGGCGCAAGGAAACACCATATATTTT. The V and J genes are TRBV30 and TRBJ1-3; TRBD1 is a possible D gene (6 bases). The germline CDR1 and CDR2 sequences are GTSNPN and SVGIG (reference sequence). This CDR3 has 16 amino acids. The ends were cut back, 0 bases at V and 4 bases at J, with 16 bases in the middle.

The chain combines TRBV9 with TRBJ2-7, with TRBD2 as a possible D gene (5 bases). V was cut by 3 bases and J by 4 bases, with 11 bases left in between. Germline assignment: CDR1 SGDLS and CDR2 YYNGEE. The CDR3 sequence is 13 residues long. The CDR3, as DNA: TGTGCCAGCAGCGGGGAGCCTCATTACGAGCAGTACTTC. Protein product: CASSGEPHYEQYF.

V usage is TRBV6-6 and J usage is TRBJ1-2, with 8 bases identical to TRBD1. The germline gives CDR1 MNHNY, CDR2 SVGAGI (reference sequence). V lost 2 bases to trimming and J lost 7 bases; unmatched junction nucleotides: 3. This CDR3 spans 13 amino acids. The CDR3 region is CASSYGQGAGYTF. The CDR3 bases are TGTGCCAGCAGTTACGGTCAGGGGGCTGGCTACACCTTC.

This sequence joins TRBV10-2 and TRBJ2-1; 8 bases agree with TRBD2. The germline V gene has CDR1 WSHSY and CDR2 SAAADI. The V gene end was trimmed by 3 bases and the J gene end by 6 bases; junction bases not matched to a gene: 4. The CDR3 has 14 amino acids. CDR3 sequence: CASSEEREFNEQFF. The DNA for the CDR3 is TGCGCCAGCAGTGAAGAGCGGGAGTTCAATGAGCAGTTCTTC.

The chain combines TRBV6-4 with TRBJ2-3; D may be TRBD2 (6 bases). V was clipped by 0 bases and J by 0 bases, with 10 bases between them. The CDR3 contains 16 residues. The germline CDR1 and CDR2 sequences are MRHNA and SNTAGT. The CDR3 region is CASSDSLAVSTDTQYF. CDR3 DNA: TGTGCCAGCAGTGACTCGTTAGCGGTAAGCACAGATACGCAGTATTTT.

CDR3 residues: CAWEERENTEAFF. As DNA, the CDR3 is TGTGCCTGGGAAGAACGGGAGAACACTGAAGCTTTCTTT. This chain uses TRBV30 with TRBJ1-1; D unclear. The CDR3 runs to 13 residues. The V end lost 5 bases, the J end lost 1 base, and 11 bases lay between the germline ends. CDR1 and CDR2 (germline): GTSNPN, SVGIG (reference sequence).

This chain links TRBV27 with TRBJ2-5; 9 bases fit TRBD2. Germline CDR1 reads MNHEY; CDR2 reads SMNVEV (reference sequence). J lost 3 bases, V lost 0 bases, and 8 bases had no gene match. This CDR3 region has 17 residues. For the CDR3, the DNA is TGTGCCAGCAGTTTATCGCCGGGACTAGCTGTTAAAGAGACCCAGTACTTC. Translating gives CASSLSPGLAVKETQYF.

The CDR3 loop reads CASSYRDREGQPQHF. DNA of the CDR3: TGTGCCAGCAGTTACCGGGACAGGGAAGGTCAGCCCCAGCATTTT. The gene calls are TRBV6-5 and TRBJ1-5; TRBD1 agrees at 9 bases. The CDR3 runs to 15 residues. The germline V gene encodes CDR1 MNHEY and CDR2 SVGAGI. V dropped 2 bases and J dropped 6; count of bases not matched to a gene: 5.

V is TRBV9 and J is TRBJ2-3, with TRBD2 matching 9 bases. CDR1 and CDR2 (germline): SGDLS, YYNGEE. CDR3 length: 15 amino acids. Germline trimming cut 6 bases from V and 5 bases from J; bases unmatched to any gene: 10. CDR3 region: CASNRLAGYKDTQYF. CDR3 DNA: TGTGCCAGCAATCGCCTAGCGGGATACAAAGATACGCAGTATTTT.

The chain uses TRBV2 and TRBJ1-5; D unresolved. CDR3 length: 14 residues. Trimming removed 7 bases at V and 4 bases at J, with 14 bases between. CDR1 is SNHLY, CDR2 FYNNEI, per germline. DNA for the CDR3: TGTGCCAGCACAGTTTCCAGTCCTAATCAGCCCCAGCATTTT. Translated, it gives CASTVSSPNQPQHF.

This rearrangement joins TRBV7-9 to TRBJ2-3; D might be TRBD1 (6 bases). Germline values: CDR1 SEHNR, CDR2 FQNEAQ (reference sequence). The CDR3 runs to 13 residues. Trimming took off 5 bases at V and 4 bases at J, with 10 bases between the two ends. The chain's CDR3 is CASSPRTADTQYF. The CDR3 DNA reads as TGTGCCAGCAGCCCTCGGACAGCAGATACGCAGTATTTT.

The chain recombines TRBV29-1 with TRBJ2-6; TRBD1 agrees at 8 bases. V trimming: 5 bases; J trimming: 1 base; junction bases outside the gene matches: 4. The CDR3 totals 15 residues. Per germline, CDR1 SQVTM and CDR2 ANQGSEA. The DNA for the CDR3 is TGCAGCGTTCAGGGGGCCGGTTCTGGGGCCAACGTCCTGACTTTC. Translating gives CSVQGAGSGANVLTF. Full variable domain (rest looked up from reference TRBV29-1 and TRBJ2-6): SAVISQKPSRDICQRGTSLTIQCQVDSQVTMMFWYRQQPGQSLTLIATANQGSEATYESGFVIDKFPISRPNLTFSTLTVSNMSPEDSSIYLCSVQGAGSGANVLTFGAGSRLTVL.

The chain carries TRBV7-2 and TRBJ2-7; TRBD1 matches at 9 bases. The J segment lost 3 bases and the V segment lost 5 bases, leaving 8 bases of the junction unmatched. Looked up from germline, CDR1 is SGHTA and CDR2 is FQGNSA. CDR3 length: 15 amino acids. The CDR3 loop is CASSHPGQGLYEQYF. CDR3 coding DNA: TGTGCCAGCAGCCATCCGGGACAGGGCCTCTACGAGCAGTACTTC.

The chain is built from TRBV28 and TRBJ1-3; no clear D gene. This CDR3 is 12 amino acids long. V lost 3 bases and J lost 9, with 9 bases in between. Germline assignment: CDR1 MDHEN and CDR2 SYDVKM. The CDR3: CASSLGEGTIYF. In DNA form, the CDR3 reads TGTGCCAGCAGTTTGGGTGAGGGCACCATATATTTT.

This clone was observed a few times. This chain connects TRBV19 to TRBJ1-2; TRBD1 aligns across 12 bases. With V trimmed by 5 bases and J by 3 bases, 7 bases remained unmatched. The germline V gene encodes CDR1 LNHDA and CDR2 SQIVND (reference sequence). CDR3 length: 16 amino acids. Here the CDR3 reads CASSSGDRGLYYGYTF. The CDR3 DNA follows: TGTGCCAGTAGTTCCGGGGACAGGGGGCTTTACTATGGCTACACCTTC.

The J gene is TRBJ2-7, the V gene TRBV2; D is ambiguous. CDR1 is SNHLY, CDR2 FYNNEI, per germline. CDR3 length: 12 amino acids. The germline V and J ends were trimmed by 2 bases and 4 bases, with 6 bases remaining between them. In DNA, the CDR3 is TGTGCCAGCAGTGAAATCGTTTACGAGCAGTACTTC. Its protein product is CASSEIVYEQYF.

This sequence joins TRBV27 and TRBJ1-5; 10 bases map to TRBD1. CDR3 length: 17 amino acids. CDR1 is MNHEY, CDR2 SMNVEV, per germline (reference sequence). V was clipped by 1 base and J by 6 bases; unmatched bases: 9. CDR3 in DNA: TGTGCCAGCAGTTTATACGGGACAGGGGCTTTGAGTCAGCCCCAGCATTTT. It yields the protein CASSLYGTGALSQPQHF.

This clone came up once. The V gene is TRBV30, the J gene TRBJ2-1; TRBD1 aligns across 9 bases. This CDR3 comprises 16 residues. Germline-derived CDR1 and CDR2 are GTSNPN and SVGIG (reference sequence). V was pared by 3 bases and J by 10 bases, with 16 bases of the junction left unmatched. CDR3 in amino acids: CAWSVISDRGILEQFF. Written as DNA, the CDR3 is TGTGCCTGGAGCGTTATATCGGACAGGGGTATTCTCGAGCAGTTCTTC.

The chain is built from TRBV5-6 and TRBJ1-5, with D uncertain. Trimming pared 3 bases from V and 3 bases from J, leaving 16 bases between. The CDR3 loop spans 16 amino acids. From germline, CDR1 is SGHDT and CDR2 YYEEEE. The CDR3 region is CASSSRGSAHNQPQHF. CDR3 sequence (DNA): TGTGCCAGCAGCTCCCGCGGGTCAGCCCACAATCAGCCCCAGCATTTT. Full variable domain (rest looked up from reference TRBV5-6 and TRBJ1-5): DAGVTQSPTHLIKTRGQQVTLRCSPKSGHDTVSWYQQALGQGPQFIFQYYEEEERQRGNFPDRFSGHQFPNYSSELNVNALLLGDSALYLCASSSRGSAHNQPQHFGDGTRLSIL.